This T cell receptor (beta chain) was captured in a study of cytomegalovirus exposure and HLA in healthy donors. Study-level points and caveats: Sequencing likely caused a cluster of highly shared sequence variants. One later analysis reportedly identified an Asian-associated ancestry cluster that showed fewer N-insertions than the roughly 640-donor mean.

This PCR relied on a set of 60 Vbeta primers and 13 Jbeta primers. Only in-frame clones appear in the TCRdb table, and some are missing; sequencing was by immunoSEQ multiplex PCR. Of 150,000 to 200,000 clones detected, over 75% appear once; the ten largest clones hold 1.6%. Comment on this clone: As yet, its antigen is unknown.

The CDR3 has 14 amino acids. Germline lookup yields CDR1 MGHRA and CDR2 YSYEKL. V dropped 0 bases and J dropped 1 base, with 6 bases sitting between them. The J gene is TRBJ2-5, the V gene TRBV4-1; D unclear. Specimen: PBMCs. This receptor was taken from a woman aged 25-40 years in good health and CMV-seronegative. The CDR3: CASSQDNSQETQYF. Here the CDR3 DNA reads TGCGCCAGCAGCCAAGATAACAGCCAAGAGACCCAGTACTTC.